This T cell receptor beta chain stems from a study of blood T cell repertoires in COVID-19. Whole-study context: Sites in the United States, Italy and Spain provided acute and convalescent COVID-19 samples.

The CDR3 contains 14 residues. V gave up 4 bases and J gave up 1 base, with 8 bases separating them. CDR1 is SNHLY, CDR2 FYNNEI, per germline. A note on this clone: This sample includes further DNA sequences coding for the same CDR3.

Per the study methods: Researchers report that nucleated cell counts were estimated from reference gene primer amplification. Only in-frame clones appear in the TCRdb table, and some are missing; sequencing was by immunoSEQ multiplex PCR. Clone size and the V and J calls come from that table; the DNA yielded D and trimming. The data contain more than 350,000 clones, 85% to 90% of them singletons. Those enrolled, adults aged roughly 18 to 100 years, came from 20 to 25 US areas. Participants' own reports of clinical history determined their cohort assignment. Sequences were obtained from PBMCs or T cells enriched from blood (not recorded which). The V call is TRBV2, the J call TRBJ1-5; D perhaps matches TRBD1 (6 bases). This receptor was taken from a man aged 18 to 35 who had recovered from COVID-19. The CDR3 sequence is CASSGQGSNQPQHF. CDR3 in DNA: TGTGCCAGCAGTGGGCAGGGGAGCAATCAGCCCCAGCATTTT.